This T cell receptor (beta chain) was identified in a study of blood T cell repertoires in COVID-19. Using immunoSEQ multiplex PCR, the repertoire was profiled, and TCRdb retains in-frame clones only, with some absent. This table holds a few hundred thousand clones, approximately 86% found once. Germline-derived CDR1 and CDR2 are SNHLY and FYNNEI. Germline trimming cut 7 bases from V and 4 bases from J; bases unmatched to any gene: 9. This CDR3 contains 14 residues. The rearrangement links TRBV2 to TRBJ2-7; 8 positions agree with TRBD1. This sequence originates from a young man with active or convalescent COVID-19. The sequenced material came from peripheral blood. The CDR3 sequence: CASNLDRASYEQYF. The CDR3 bases are TGTGCCAGCAATTTGGACAGGGCGAGTTACGAGCAGTACTTC.